The sequence of this T cell receptor beta chain was determined in a study of T cell responses to AZD1222 COVID-19 vaccine (dated by TCRdb to about 2021). For context, the study as a whole: TCR sequencing was performed for fewer than 250 trial participants, of whom some 200 were given two doses of AZD1222 and some 25 were given two doses of MenACWY control vaccine. Trial participants were enrolled by age into 18-55, 56-69 and 70-plus year subgroups, with roughly 160, 29 and 62 TCR-sequenced participants respectively. Overall results and qualifications from the work: Conclusions about previously exposed vaccinees were limited because only a handful of AZD1222 recipients were SARS-CoV-2 seropositive at baseline. After two AZD1222 doses, spike-specific TCR breadth and depth were significantly higher than at day 0 and than in MenACWY recipients. Because no day 14 peak-response samples were available, the repertoires could be characterized only after the peak T cell response. Vaccine-associated CD4 TCRs spanned the whole spike protein, with dominant responses in regions 160-218 and 743-854. Participants were mostly white British and included more females than males, and it was suggested by the authors that clonal diversity may have been underestimated. Epitopes outside the regions mutated in the B.1.351 and B.1.1.7 variants were reportedly recognized by nearly half of the unique spike-specific TCRs. In the small 56-69-year group, the increase in depth fell short of significance, most likely because of low power.

Trimming removed 10 bases from V and 2 bases from J; the gene matches leave 12 bases unexplained. From a lookup of the germline V gene (reference sequence), CDR1 and CDR2 are LNHDA and SQIVND. From the cysteine through the phenylalanine, the CDR3 covers 16 amino acids. Kept here is only the CDR3 DNA, which spans 48 bases and is read in frame from base 1. The CDR3 regions of human TCRbeta chains were subjected to immunosequencing. As for the original processing: Repertoire TCRs were checked for matches against a reference library of SARS-CoV-2-specific TCRs that had been generated using the MIRA antigen-specificity platform. Breadth was defined as the fraction of unique TCRs that were SARS-CoV-2-associated. Depth was defined as the fraction of total T cells that were SARS-CoV-2-associated. Each spike-specific TCR was assigned to its reactive spike region and to a CD4 or CD8 class using the MIRA data. Log10-transformed breadth and depth values were compared by one-way ANOVA with Sidak's multiple comparisons tests. TCRdb's version of the immuneACCESS table is confined to in-frame rearrangements and falls short of the full clone set. An unresolved V gene accounts for under half of the shortfall where checked; the remainder is of unknown origin. The V and J calls and the clone size are those of that table, but D and trimming were determined from the DNA. The sample yields approximately 150,000 clones; more than 70% were counted once. Around 5% of the sample is held by the ten biggest clonotypes.

According to the study, the label for this sample's time point signals: about 28 days (+/-7) after the second vaccine dose. AZD1222 recipients whose second dose came at about 4 weeks and those whose second dose came at about 12 weeks were combined into one group, since spike-specific TCR depth and breadth did not differ between the two schedules. The vaccinee samples were drawn from two UK trials, COV001 and COV002, one of which was a single-blind randomized controlled phase 2/3 trial testing AZD1222 (ChAdOx1 nCoV-19) in healthy adults. For TCRbeta chain sequencing, PBMC samples were collected from trial participants at day 0 and at day 28 after the second dose. In regard to this clone: Its target antigen remains unknown. The record has no base qualities; no much larger clone is one base away.

The sequence links TRBV19 to TRBJ2-2; the junction holds 8 bases that match TRBD2. This TCR came from an adult who received the AZD1222 COVID-19 vaccine. Specimen: peripheral blood, collected 28 days after the second AZD1222 dose. The nucleotides read TGTGCCACCAAAAGCGGGAGAGGAGTTAACACCGGGGAGCTGTTTTTT. The resulting protein is CATKSGRGVNTGELFF.